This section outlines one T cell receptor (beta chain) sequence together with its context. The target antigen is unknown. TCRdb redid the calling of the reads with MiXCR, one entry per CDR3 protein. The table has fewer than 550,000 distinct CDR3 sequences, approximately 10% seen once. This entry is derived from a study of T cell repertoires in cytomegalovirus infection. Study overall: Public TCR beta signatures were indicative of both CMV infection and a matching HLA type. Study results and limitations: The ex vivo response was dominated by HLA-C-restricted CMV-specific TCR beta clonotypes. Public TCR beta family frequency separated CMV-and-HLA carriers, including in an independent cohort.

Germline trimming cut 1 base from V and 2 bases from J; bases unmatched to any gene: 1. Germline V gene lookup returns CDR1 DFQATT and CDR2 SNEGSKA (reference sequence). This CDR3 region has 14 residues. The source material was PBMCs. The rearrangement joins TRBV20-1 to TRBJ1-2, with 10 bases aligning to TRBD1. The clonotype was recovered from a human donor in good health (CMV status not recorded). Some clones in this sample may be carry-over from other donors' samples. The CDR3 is CSARVDRGNYGYTF. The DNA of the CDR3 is TGCAGTGCTAGAGTGGACAGGGGGAACTATGGCTACACCTTC.